These 15 T cell receptor beta chains were sequenced from one sample in a study of shared clonotypes between healthy human individuals. Assay used: immunoSEQ multiplex PCR; TCRdb lists only in-frame clones, some missing. The sample lists about 1.1 million clones, 77% seen once, with over 0.8% in the top ten. The sequenced sample was memory CD4+ T cells from PBMCs. Sample subset: CD45RA-negative fraction. These receptors were taken from a man aged 18-30 years in good health. Some clones in this sample may be carry-over from other donors' samples.

This chain links TRBV19 with TRBJ2-7; D is unclear. The V and J ends lost 0 bases and 0 bases respectively, with 12 bases between them. The germline gives CDR1 LNHDA, CDR2 SQIVND (reference sequence). This CDR3 has 16 residues. The CDR3 nucleotides are TGTGCCAGTAGTATAGAACACAGCCCGAGCTCCTACGAGCAGTACTTC. Translation: CASSIEHSPSSYEQYF.

The rearrangement uses TRBV28 and TRBJ2-5; possible D gene TRBD2, 5 bases. The V end lost 5 bases, the J end lost 2 bases, and 15 bases lay between the germline ends. Germline assignment: CDR1 MDHEN and CDR2 SYDVKM. CDR3 length equals 15 residues. The CDR3 is CASSHRRQEQETQYF. The DNA of the CDR3 is TGTGCCAGCAGTCACCGGAGGCAGGAACAAGAGACCCAGTACTTC.

Of note for this clone: Other DNA variants within this sample encode the same CDR3. This chain uses TRBV30 with TRBJ2-1; D unclear. Germline assignment: CDR1 GTSNPN and CDR2 SVGIG (reference sequence). The length of the CDR3 is 14 residues. V gave up 0 bases and J gave up 4 bases, with 10 bases separating them. The CDR3, as DNA: TGTGCCTGGAGTGTACTTTCCCTATACAATGAGCAGTTCTTC. Translating gives CAWSVLSLYNEQFF.

This clone was found a few times. The J gene is TRBJ2-1, the V gene TRBV2; D assignment may be TRBD1 or TRBD2 (5 bases each). This CDR3 is 12 amino acids long. Germline lookup yields CDR1 SNHLY and CDR2 FYNNEI. V was clipped by 10 bases and J by 6 bases, with 13 bases between them. CDR3 protein: CATRDDVNEQFF. DNA for the CDR3: TGTGCCACCCGGGACGATGTCAATGAGCAGTTCTTC.

This clone was recorded once. The same CDR3 can be traced to other DNA sequences in this sample. The chain recombines TRBV5-1 with TRBJ1-1; weak D call: TRBD1 (6 bases). Germline lookup yields CDR1 SGHRS and CDR2 YFSETQ. Trimming removed 0 bases from V and 3 bases from J, with 12 bases in between. This CDR3 comprises 15 residues. CDR3 protein: CASSLVIGGDTEAFF. The CDR3 DNA is TGCGCCAGCAGCTTGGTAATAGGGGGGGACACTGAAGCTTTCTTT.

Details on this clone: This same CDR3 is encoded by further DNA sequences in the sample. This chain joins TRBV28 and TRBJ1-2, with 7 bases lining up with TRBD1. The germline gives CDR1 MDHEN, CDR2 SYDVKM. The CDR3 has 14 residues. With V trimmed by 5 bases and J by 2 bases, 5 bases remained unmatched. The CDR3 bases are TGTGCCAGCAGTCGAGGGGGCGTAAACTATGGCTACACCTTC. Translated: CASSRGGVNYGYTF.

This sequence joins TRBV12-5 and TRBJ1-5; the D is unclear. Germline CDR1 reads LGHNT; CDR2 reads FRNRAP. CDR3 length equals 11 residues. Trimming took 0 bases from V and 15 from J, leaving 9 bases between them. The CDR3 protein is CASGLVPVPHF. In DNA, the CDR3 is TGTGCTAGTGGTTTGGTACCAGTTCCGCATTTT.

Concerning this clone: A read error may account for a junction end that differs from germline. The J gene is TRBJ2-3, the V gene TRBV28; 8 nucleotides agree with TRBD1. The CDR3 is 11 amino acids. Germline CDR1 is MDHEN and CDR2 is SYDVKM. The CDR3 spells CASSLSGQGFF. Here the CDR3 DNA reads TGTGCCAGCAGTCTCTCCGGACAGGGCTTTTTT.

A single count supports this clone. The V call is TRBV6-5, the J call TRBJ2-1; D is perhaps TRBD1 (7 bases). V dropped 6 bases and J dropped 6 bases, with 15 bases sitting between them. Germline values: CDR1 MNHEY, CDR2 SVGAGI. The CDR3 sequence is 14 residues long. For the CDR3, the DNA is TGTGCCAGCAGCACGACAGGGAGGACCAATGAGCAGTTCTTC. Translating gives CASSTTGRTNEQFF.

The gene calls are TRBV18 and TRBJ1-2; D uncertain. Germline V gives CDR1 KGHSH, CDR2 LQKENI. The CDR3 is made up of 15 amino acids. V lost 3 bases, J lost 1 base, and 12 bases lay in between. In DNA form, the CDR3 reads TGTGCCAGCTCACCCGCTGGTTGGGTTAACTATGGCTACACCTTC. Residues: CASSPAGWVNYGYTF. The complete variable domain, with remaining parts taken from reference TRBV18 and TRBJ1-2, reads NAGVMQNPRHLVRRRGQEARLRCSPMKGHSHVYWYRQLPEEGLKFMVYLQKENIIDESGMPKERFSAEFPKEGPSILRIQQVVRGDSAAYFCASSPAGWVNYGYTFGSGTRLTVV.

The chain employs TRBV28 and TRBJ2-7; possible D gene TRBD1, 6 bases. The length of the CDR3 is 13 residues. V lost 4 bases, J lost 7 bases, and 14 bases lay in between. Germline V CDR1 and CDR2: MDHEN, SYDVKM. The CDR3 nucleotides are TGTGCCAGCAGTTACCGAACAGGGCGTGAGCAGTACTTC. This translates into CASSYRTGREQYF.

This clone was detected once. This chain links TRBV30 with TRBJ1-4; no definite D call. Trimming took off 5 bases at V and 13 bases at J, with 20 bases between the two ends. The CDR3 is made up of 13 amino acids. Germline V gene data show CDR1 as GTSNPN and CDR2 as SVGIG (reference sequence). CDR3 amino acids: CAWGRSPSGRLFF. The CDR3 DNA reads TGTGCCTGGGGCCGGAGCCCGAGTGGGCGACTGTTTTTT.

The genes are TRBV7-6 and TRBJ1-4, with D possibly being TRBD1 (5 bases). The germline V gene encodes CDR1 SGHVS and CDR2 FNYEAQ. This CDR3 comprises 12 residues. V lost 5 bases to trimming and J lost 9 bases, with 10 bases between them. The CDR3 reads CASSPDRKKLFF. DNA of the CDR3: TGTGCCAGCAGCCCAGACAGAAAAAAACTGTTTTTT.

The gene calls are TRBV2 and TRBJ1-1, with 9 bases fitting TRBD1. The CDR3 has 12 residues. Germline assignment: CDR1 SNHLY and CDR2 FYNNEI. Losses at the gene ends were 6 bases for V and 9 bases for J; bases not matched to a gene: 5. The CDR3 loop is CASRRDRDKAFF. DNA of the CDR3: TGTGCCAGCAGGCGGGACAGGGATAAAGCTTTCTTT.

This rearrangement joins TRBV5-1 to TRBJ2-3, with a possible D match to TRBD1 (7 bases). CDR3 size: 14 residues. The V and J ends lost 1 base and 4 bases respectively, with 10 bases between them. Germline V lookup: CDR1 SGHRS, CDR2 YFSETQ. The CDR3 DNA is TGCGCCAGCAGCTTGCAGGGGGAGGCAGATACGCAGTATTTT. Protein sequence: CASSLQGEADTQYF.